These T cell receptor beta chains were read from a single sample in a study of cytomegalovirus exposure and HLA in healthy donors. Using immunoSEQ multiplex PCR, the repertoire was profiled, and TCRdb retains in-frame clones only, with some absent. The sample holds under 200,000 clones, 80% seen once. The specimen sequenced was PBMCs. The source is a man in his forties in good health and CMV-seronegative. Each CDR3 is given with its conserved first and last residue. A D gene is named only where the DNA matches it firmly. Not all rows give a size; the values are once, few, many and, for expanded clones, a class.

v_gene	abundance	j_gene	d_gene	CDR3nt	CDR3aa
TRBV6-1	few	TRBJ1-1	-	TGTGCCAGCAGTCCGGAGACCGCAGCTTTCTTT	CASSPETAAFF
TRBV4-1	-	TRBJ2-7	TRBD1	TGCGCCAGCAGCCTAGGGACAGGCTCCTACGAGCAGTACTTC	CASSLGTGSYEQYF
TRBV2	-	TRBJ2-7	-	TGTGCCAGCACCCAATCGGGGTACGAGCAGTACTTC	CASTQSGYEQYF
TRBV18	-	TRBJ1-1	-	TGTGCCAGCTCACCATCGGGAGACACTGAAGCTTTCTTT	CASSPSGDTEAFF
TRBV2	-	TRBJ2-7	-	TGTGCCAGCATGTTTTTTGGCGAAGCGGAGCAGTACTTC	CASMFFGEAEQYF
TRBV7-6	-	TRBJ1-4	TRBD1	TGTGCCAGCAGCCTTGGACAGGTGCAGGGAAAACTGTTTTTT	CASSLGQVQGKLFF
TRBV29-1	-	TRBJ2-5	-	TGCAGCGTTGAAGATCTTAACATTACCCCAGAGACCCAGTACTTC	CSVEDLNITPETQYF
TRBV7-9	-	TRBJ1-1	TRBD1	TGTGCCAGCAGCCTCAGGGGGATCGGCACTGAAGCTTTCTTT	CASSLRGIGTEAFF
TRBV5-1	-	TRBJ2-1	TRBD2	TGCGCCAGCAGCTTGGTGCCTAGCGGGGGGGCCTATGAGCAGTTCTTC	CASSLVPSGGAYEQFF
TRBV10-3	-	TRBJ2-7	TRBD1	TGTGCCATCAGTGGGTGGACAGGTGAATCCCACGAGCAGTACTTC	CAISGWTGESHEQYF
TRBV4-1	-	TRBJ1-1	TRBD1	TGCGCCAGCAGCCAAGATAAGGGGACAGTACACACTGAAGCTTTCTTT	CASSQDKGTVHTEAFF
TRBV14	-	TRBJ2-1	-	TGTGCCAGCAGCCAAGATTTCTCGAGACTAGAAAATGGTGAGCAGTTCTTC	CASSQDFSRLENGEQFF
TRBV2	-	TRBJ2-2	TRBD1	TGTGCCAGCAGAGGGACAGGGCGAAACACCGGGGAGCTGTTTTTT	CASRGTGRNTGELFF
TRBV18	-	TRBJ1-4	-	TGTGCCAGCTCACCACTCCGGACAGAGGAAAAACTGTTTTTT	CASSPLRTEEKLFF
TRBV6-1	-	TRBJ2-7	TRBD1	TGTGCCAGCACCCTAGATGGACAGGGCTACGAGCAGTACTTC	CASTLDGQGYEQYF
TRBV7-7	-	TRBJ2-2	TRBD2	TGTGCCAGCAGCCCCCGGACTAGCGGGGGGACTAACACCGGGGAGCTGTTTTTT	CASSPRTSGGTNTGELFF
TRBV27	-	TRBJ2-5	TRBD1	TGTGCCAGCTCCGTCTACCGTTCCATACCGGGACAGGGTGAAGAGACCCAGTACTTC	CASSVYRSIPGQGEETQYF
TRBV9	few	TRBJ2-1	TRBD2	TGTGCCAGCAGCGCTCTAGCGGGGGGCTCCTACAATGAGCAGTTCTTC	CASSALAGGSYNEQFF
TRBV29-1	-	TRBJ2-5	TRBD1	TGCAGCGTAGAGGACAGGGACCAAGAGACCCAGTACTTC	CSVEDRDQETQYF
TRBV6-5	-	TRBJ2-2	-	TGTGCCAGCAGAACCCAGGGGAACACCGGGGAGCTGTTTTTT	CASRTQGNTGELFF
TRBV7-6	-	TRBJ2-2	-	TGTGCCAGCAGTCTGACGACAAAGAACACCGGGGAGCTGTTTTTT	CASSLTTKNTGELFF
TRBV19	-	TRBJ1-1	TRBD1	TGTGCCAGTGACAGGGGCGCCACTGAAGCTTTCTTT	CASDRGATEAFF
TRBV4-3	once	TRBJ2-2	TRBD2	TGCGCCAGCAGCCAGAAGGGACTAGCGGGAAGTTTCGGGGAGCTGTTTTTT	CASSQKGLAGSFGELFF
TRBV19	-	TRBJ2-2	TRBD1	TGTGCCAGTAGTAACCCAGACAGGGGGCGAACCGGGGAGCTGTTTTTT	CASSNPDRGRTGELFF
TRBV15	-	TRBJ1-1	-	TGTGCCACCAGCAGGGCCCAGGGAATGGGTAGGACTGAAGCTTTCTTT	CATSRAQGMGRTEAFF
TRBV5-1	-	TRBJ2-2	-	TGCGCCAGCAGCTTGCACCGGGACACCGGGGAGCTGTTTTTT	CASSLHRDTGELFF
TRBV6-5	-	TRBJ2-7	-	TGTGCCAGCAGTTACGCGTTACACCGGCGGACCTACGAGCAGTACTTC	CASSYALHRRTYEQYF
TRBV7-2	-	TRBJ2-3	TRBD1	TGTGCCAGCACCCCCATAACCGGGACAGGGCGCACAGATACGCAGTATTTT	CASTPITGTGRTDTQYF
TRBV6-5	-	TRBJ1-2	TRBD1	TGTGCCAGCAGTTCCGGGACAGCCACTAACTATGGCTACACCTTC	CASSSGTATNYGYTF
TRBV29-1	-	TRBJ2-1	TRBD2	TGCAGCGTCCCTAAATGGGAATGGAGCGGGAGAGGGCAGTTCTTC	CSVPKWEWSGRGQFF
TRBV15	-	TRBJ1-4	-	TGTGCCACCAGCAGAGATTTCAGGAGAGGGAGAGGTCCTAATGAAAAACTGTTTTTT	CATSRDFRRGRGPNEKLFF
TRBV7-3	-	TRBJ2-2	TRBD2	TGTGCCAGCAGCTTACAAGTCCCCCTAGCGGGCTCGGTAACCGGGGAGCTGTTTTTT	CASSLQVPLAGSVTGELFF
TRBV18	-	TRBJ1-1	TRBD1	TGTGCCAGCTCACCACCGGACAGGTCGGTCACTGAAGCTTTCTTT	CASSPPDRSVTEAFF
TRBV2	-	TRBJ2-5	TRBD2	TGTGCCTCCTGCGTGGGACTACGGGAGACCCAGTACTTC	CASCVGLRETQYF
TRBV5-1	-	TRBJ2-3	TRBD2	TGCGCCAGCAGCTACACCGGGACTAGCGGGAGCACAGATACGCAGTATTTT	CASSYTGTSGSTDTQYF
TRBV5-4	-	TRBJ1-4	TRBD1	TGTGCCAGCAGCTTCCGGGACAGGCAGGAAAAACTGTTTTTT	CASSFRDRQEKLFF
TRBV5-1	-	TRBJ2-2	TRBD1	TGCGCCAGCAGCCACGGACTCTCCCCCGGGACAGCGAACACCGGGGAGCTGTTTTTT	CASSHGLSPGTANTGELFF
TRBV19	-	TRBJ1-2	TRBD1	TGTGCCAGTGCGGGGGGACAGGGGGACTATGGCTACACCTTC	CASAGGQGDYGYTF
TRBV5-1	few	TRBJ1-4	TRBD1	TGCGCCAGCGCGACGGGGACAGGGGGCCGTGAAAAACTGTTTTTT	CASATGTGGREKLFF
TRBV11-3	-	TRBJ2-1	TRBD2	TGTGCCAGCACCCTACTCTTAGCGGGCCACTCCTACAATGAGCAGTTCTTC	CASTLLLAGHSYNEQFF
TRBV4-1	-	TRBJ2-1	TRBD2	TGCGCCAGCAGCCAAGATGGGGCGGGAGTTTACAATGAGCAGTTCTTC	CASSQDGAGVYNEQFF
TRBV27	-	TRBJ1-5	TRBD1	TGTGCCAGCAGTCTCGGACAGGGACATCAGCCCCAGCATTTT	CASSLGQGHQPQHF
TRBV4-3	-	TRBJ2-7	TRBD2	TGCGCCAGCAGCCAAGAGGCGGGGGGTCATAGGCTAGCGGGAGCTAGGTCCTACGAGCAGTACTTC	CASSQEAGGHRLAGARSYEQYF
TRBV7-7	-	TRBJ2-2	-	TGTGCCAGCAGCCCGGGGAGCGGCAACCCCACCGGGGAGCTGTTTTTT	CASSPGSGNPTGELFF